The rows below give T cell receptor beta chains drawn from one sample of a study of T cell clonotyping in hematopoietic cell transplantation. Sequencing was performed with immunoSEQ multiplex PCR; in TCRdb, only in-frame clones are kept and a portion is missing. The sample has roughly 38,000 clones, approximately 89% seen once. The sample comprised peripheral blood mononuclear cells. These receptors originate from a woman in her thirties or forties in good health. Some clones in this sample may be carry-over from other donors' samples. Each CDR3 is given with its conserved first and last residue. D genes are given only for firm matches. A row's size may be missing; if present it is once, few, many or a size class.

CDR3 protein: CSAWGRTEAFF; CDR3 DNA: TGCAGTGCCTGGGGGAGGACCGAAGCTTTCTTT; clone size: -; J gene: TRBJ1-1; CDR3 length: 11; D gene: -; V gene: TRBV20-1
CDR3 protein: CASSEPLGRAYEQYF; CDR3 DNA: TGTGCCAGCAGTGAACCCCTGGGCCGAGCCTACGAGCAGTACTTC; clone size: -; J gene: TRBJ2-7; CDR3 length: 15; D gene: -; V gene: TRBV2
CDR3 protein: CAIRGDPTNEKLFF; CDR3 DNA: TGTGCCATCAGGGGGGACCCAACTAATGAAAAACTGTTTTTT; clone size: -; J gene: TRBJ1-4; CDR3 length: 14; D gene: -; V gene: TRBV10-3
CDR3 protein: CSGRGGQLTEAFF; CDR3 DNA: TGCAGCGGAAGGGGGGGCCAATTAACTGAAGCTTTCTTT; clone size: -; J gene: TRBJ1-1; CDR3 length: 13; D gene: -; V gene: TRBV29-1
CDR3 protein: CASSWGKGEVSYNEQFF; CDR3 DNA: TGTGCCAGCAGCTGGGGGAAGGGGGAGGTCTCCTACAATGAGCAGTTCTTC; clone size: -; J gene: TRBJ2-1; CDR3 length: 17; D gene: -; V gene: TRBV7-2
CDR3 protein: CASSPDRGPEGQYF; CDR3 DNA: TGTGCCAGCAGTCCGGACAGGGGCCCTGAGGGGCAGTACTTC; clone size: -; J gene: TRBJ2-7; CDR3 length: 14; D gene: TRBD1; V gene: TRBV27
CDR3 protein: CASTRVAGVTGELFF; CDR3 DNA: TGTGCCAGCACAAGGGTGGCGGGAGTCACCGGGGAGCTGTTTTTT; clone size: -; J gene: TRBJ2-2; CDR3 length: 15; D gene: TRBD2; V gene: TRBV6-5
CDR3 protein: CASRPSGRAHEQYF; CDR3 DNA: TGTGCCAGCAGGCCTAGCGGGAGGGCCCACGAGCAGTACTTC; clone size: -; J gene: TRBJ2-7; CDR3 length: 14; D gene: TRBD2; V gene: TRBV2
CDR3 protein: CASRWGDTQYF; CDR3 DNA: TGTGCCAGCAGGTGGGGGGATACGCAGTATTTT; clone size: -; J gene: TRBJ2-3; CDR3 length: 11; D gene: -; V gene: TRBV25-1
CDR3 protein: CASSFGVTGELFF; CDR3 DNA: TGTGCCAGCAGCTTCGGGGTCACCGGGGAGCTGTTTTTT; clone size: -; J gene: TRBJ2-2; CDR3 length: 13; D gene: -; V gene: TRBV11-2
CDR3 protein: CASSPTPNWDEKLFF; CDR3 DNA: TGTGCCAGCAGTCCTACTCCGAACTGGGATGAAAAACTGTTTTTT; clone size: -; J gene: TRBJ1-4; CDR3 length: 15; D gene: -; V gene: TRBV6-1
CDR3 protein: CASSRGRDEQFF; CDR3 DNA: TGTGCCAGCAGCCGCGGACGAGATGAGCAGTTCTTC; clone size: -; J gene: TRBJ2-1; CDR3 length: 12; D gene: -; V gene: TRBV6-5
CDR3 protein: CASSEGNNQPQHF; CDR3 DNA: TGTGCCAGCAGTGAGGGAAACAATCAGCCCCAGCATTTT; clone size: -; J gene: TRBJ1-5; CDR3 length: 13; D gene: -; V gene: TRBV2
CDR3 protein: CAWSPPAGQPQHF; CDR3 DNA: TGTGCCTGGAGTCCCCCTGCGGGTCAGCCCCAGCATTTT; clone size: -; J gene: TRBJ1-5; CDR3 length: 13; D gene: -; V gene: TRBV30
CDR3 protein: CASSAESAGGSYTF; CDR3 DNA: TGTGCCAGCAGCGCCGAGTCGGCGGGGGGGAGCTACACCTTC; clone size: -; J gene: TRBJ1-2; CDR3 length: 14; D gene: -; V gene: TRBV7-9
CDR3 protein: CASSMTGRSGYTF; CDR3 DNA: TGTGCCAGTAGTATGACAGGGCGTTCGGGCTACACCTTC; clone size: -; J gene: TRBJ1-2; CDR3 length: 13; D gene: TRBD1; V gene: TRBV19
CDR3 protein: CASSGPGQGEETGELFF; CDR3 DNA: TGTGCCAGCAGCGGACCGGGACAGGGGGAGGAAACCGGGGAGCTGTTTTTT; clone size: -; J gene: TRBJ2-2; CDR3 length: 17; D gene: TRBD1; V gene: TRBV9
CDR3 protein: CAWSLQRQDWQFF; CDR3 DNA: TGTGCCTGGAGCCTCCAACGCCAGGATTGGCAGTTCTTC; clone size: -; J gene: TRBJ2-1; CDR3 length: 13; D gene: -; V gene: TRBV30
CDR3 protein: CAWSGGETGELFF; CDR3 DNA: TGTGCCTGGAGTGGGGGGGAAACCGGGGAGCTGTTTTTT; clone size: -; J gene: TRBJ2-2; CDR3 length: 13; D gene: -; V gene: TRBV30
CDR3 protein: CASTGPNDLETQYF; CDR3 DNA: TGTGCCAGCACTGGACCGAACGATCTGGAGACCCAGTACTTC; clone size: -; J gene: TRBJ2-5; CDR3 length: 14; D gene: -; V gene: TRBV11-3
CDR3 protein: CASSLTPYEARGTSEQYF; CDR3 DNA: TGCGCCAGCAGCTTGACCCCCTACGAAGCGAGGGGGACTTCCGAGCAGTACTTC; clone size: -; J gene: TRBJ2-7; CDR3 length: 18; D gene: -; V gene: TRBV5-1
CDR3 protein: CASSLSGVTEAFF; CDR3 DNA: TGTGCCAGCAGCTTATCAGGGGTCACTGAAGCTTTCTTT; clone size: -; J gene: TRBJ1-1; CDR3 length: 13; D gene: -; V gene: TRBV7-3
CDR3 protein: CASTPDADEQYF; CDR3 DNA: TGTGCCAGCACCCCGGACGCGGACGAGCAGTACTTC; clone size: -; J gene: TRBJ2-7; CDR3 length: 12; D gene: -; V gene: TRBV6-6
CDR3 protein: CASSLSNQPQHF; CDR3 DNA: TGTGCCAGCAGCCTCAGCAATCAGCCCCAGCATTTT; clone size: -; J gene: TRBJ1-5; CDR3 length: 12; D gene: -; V gene: TRBV6-1
CDR3 protein: CASSLANTMSEQYF; CDR3 DNA: TGTGCCAGCAGCTTAGCGAACACGATGAGCGAGCAGTACTTC; clone size: -; J gene: TRBJ2-7; CDR3 length: 14; D gene: -; V gene: TRBV7-2
CDR3 protein: CASNLRQGVTDTQYF; CDR3 DNA: TGTGCCAGCAACCTCAGACAGGGGGTGACAGATACGCAGTATTTT; clone size: -; J gene: TRBJ2-3; CDR3 length: 15; D gene: TRBD1; V gene: TRBV27
CDR3 protein: CASSPSRDEKLFF; CDR3 DNA: TGTGCCAGCTCACCAAGCAGGGATGAAAAACTGTTTTTT; clone size: -; J gene: TRBJ1-4; CDR3 length: 13; D gene: -; V gene: TRBV18
CDR3 protein: CASSLRQAHGEQYF; CDR3 DNA: TGTGCCAGCAGTTTAAGGCAGGCTCATGGGGAGCAGTACTTC; clone size: -; J gene: TRBJ2-7; CDR3 length: 14; D gene: -; V gene: TRBV27
CDR3 protein: CASSLSPNTGELFF; CDR3 DNA: TGCGCCAGCAGCTTATCACCTAACACCGGGGAGCTGTTTTTT; clone size: -; J gene: TRBJ2-2; CDR3 length: 14; D gene: -; V gene: TRBV5-1
CDR3 protein: CASTPTGDDGYTF; CDR3 DNA: TGTGCCAGTACTCCCACAGGGGACGATGGCTACACCTTC; clone size: -; J gene: TRBJ1-2; CDR3 length: 13; D gene: TRBD1; V gene: TRBV19
CDR3 protein: CATSSRGTSGPLQYF; CDR3 DNA: TGTGCCACCAGCAGCCGCGGGACTAGCGGGCCCCTGCAGTACTTC; clone size: -; J gene: TRBJ2-7; CDR3 length: 15; D gene: TRBD2; V gene: TRBV15
CDR3 protein: CASSSSTGPTYEQYF; CDR3 DNA: TGCGCCAGCAGCTCCTCGACAGGGCCCACCTACGAGCAGTACTTC; clone size: -; J gene: TRBJ2-7; CDR3 length: 15; D gene: TRBD1; V gene: TRBV5-1
CDR3 protein: CASSQGGSEQFF; CDR3 DNA: TGTGCCAGCAGTCAGGGAGGATCGGAGCAGTTCTTC; clone size: -; J gene: TRBJ2-1; CDR3 length: 12; D gene: -; V gene: TRBV28
CDR3 protein: CAWREGDQPQHF; CDR3 DNA: TGTGCCTGGAGAGAGGGGGATCAGCCCCAGCATTTT; clone size: -; J gene: TRBJ1-5; CDR3 length: 12; D gene: -; V gene: TRBV30
CDR3 protein: CTSTRQGASYEQYF; CDR3 DNA: TGCACCAGCACTCGACAGGGGGCGTCCTACGAGCAGTACTTC; clone size: -; J gene: TRBJ2-7; CDR3 length: 14; D gene: -; V gene: TRBV1
CDR3 protein: CASSATGARTEAFF; CDR3 DNA: TGTGCCAGCAGTGCGACAGGGGCGCGCACTGAAGCTTTCTTT; clone size: -; J gene: TRBJ1-1; CDR3 length: 14; D gene: TRBD1; V gene: TRBV6-5
CDR3 protein: CASSGWAGNTIYF; CDR3 DNA: TGTGCCAGCAGTGGATGGGCTGGAAACACCATATATTTT; clone size: few; J gene: TRBJ1-3; CDR3 length: 13; D gene: -; V gene: TRBV6-1
CDR3 protein: CAWRGGRFNTGELFF; CDR3 DNA: TGTGCCTGGAGGGGGGGACGCTTTAACACCGGGGAGCTGTTTTTT; clone size: -; J gene: TRBJ2-2; CDR3 length: 15; D gene: -; V gene: TRBV30
CDR3 protein: CATSGKPGTPYYEQYF; CDR3 DNA: TGTGCCACCAGCGGAAAACCCGGGACACCTTACTACGAGCAGTACTTC; clone size: -; J gene: TRBJ2-7; CDR3 length: 16; D gene: -; V gene: TRBV15
CDR3 protein: CASSVSGRTNTGELFF; CDR3 DNA: TGTGCCAGCAGCGTTAGCGGGAGAACGAACACCGGGGAGCTGTTTTTT; clone size: -; J gene: TRBJ2-2; CDR3 length: 16; D gene: TRBD2; V gene: TRBV9
CDR3 protein: CASSFLGGSYEQYF; CDR3 DNA: TGTGCCAGCAGTTTCCTTGGGGGTTCCTACGAGCAGTACTTC; clone size: -; J gene: TRBJ2-7; CDR3 length: 14; D gene: -; V gene: TRBV28
CDR3 protein: CASSGWEGEPQHF; CDR3 DNA: TGTGCCAGCAGTGGTTGGGAGGGGGAGCCCCAGCATTTT; clone size: few; J gene: TRBJ1-5; CDR3 length: 13; D gene: -; V gene: TRBV28
CDR3 protein: CASSLGGGPAEQYF; CDR3 DNA: TGCGCCAGCAGCTTGGGGGGAGGGCCGGCCGAGCAGTACTTC; clone size: -; J gene: TRBJ2-7; CDR3 length: 14; D gene: TRBD2; V gene: TRBV5-1
CDR3 protein: CASSEIRGDTIYF; CDR3 DNA: TGTGCCAGCTCAGAGATCCGAGGGGACACCATATATTTT; clone size: -; J gene: TRBJ1-3; CDR3 length: 13; D gene: -; V gene: TRBV2
CDR3 protein: CASSHPQITDTQYF; CDR3 DNA: TGTGCCAGCAGCCATCCCCAGATCACAGATACGCAGTATTTT; clone size: -; J gene: TRBJ2-3; CDR3 length: 14; D gene: -; V gene: TRBV14
CDR3 protein: CASRAGLGTGGYGYTF; CDR3 DNA: TGTGCCAGCAGAGCAGGTCTTGGTACAGGGGGCTATGGCTACACCTTC; clone size: -; J gene: TRBJ1-2; CDR3 length: 16; D gene: TRBD1; V gene: TRBV28
CDR3 protein: CASSPRGGTRRTGELFF; CDR3 DNA: TGTGCCAGCAGCCCCCGGGGGGGGACTAGACGCACCGGGGAGCTGTTTTTT; clone size: -; J gene: TRBJ2-2; CDR3 length: 17; D gene: TRBD2; V gene: TRBV7-2
CDR3 protein: CASRPRETGVNEQYF; CDR3 DNA: TGTGCCAGCAGGCCTAGAGAGACAGGGGTCAACGAGCAGTACTTC; clone size: -; J gene: TRBJ2-7; CDR3 length: 15; D gene: TRBD1; V gene: TRBV7-9
CDR3 protein: CASSQVVYPNQPQHF; CDR3 DNA: TGCGCCAGCAGCCAAGTCGTATACCCCAATCAGCCCCAGCATTTT; clone size: few; J gene: TRBJ1-5; CDR3 length: 15; D gene: -; V gene: TRBV4-1
CDR3 protein: CSVTGTGGFDYGYTF; CDR3 DNA: TGCAGCGTAACCGGGACAGGGGGCTTCGACTATGGCTACACCTTC; clone size: -; J gene: TRBJ1-2; CDR3 length: 15; D gene: TRBD1; V gene: TRBV29-1
CDR3 protein: CASSLAHGFGYEQYF; CDR3 DNA: TGTGCCAGCAGCTTAGCGCACGGGTTTGGCTACGAGCAGTACTTC; clone size: -; J gene: TRBJ2-7; CDR3 length: 15; D gene: -; V gene: TRBV7-2
CDR3 protein: CASSPPGDRATDTQYF; CDR3 DNA: TGCGCCAGCAGCCCCCCGGGGGACAGGGCAACAGATACGCAGTATTTT; clone size: -; J gene: TRBJ2-3; CDR3 length: 16; D gene: TRBD1; V gene: TRBV5-1
CDR3 protein: CASSLGALSNQPQHF; CDR3 DNA: TGTGCCAGCAGTTTAGGGGCCCTTAGCAATCAGCCCCAGCATTTT; clone size: once; J gene: TRBJ1-5; CDR3 length: 15; D gene: -; V gene: TRBV28
CDR3 protein: CAWTGGRGDTGELFF; CDR3 DNA: TGTGCCTGGACGGGTGGTAGGGGAGACACCGGGGAGCTGTTTTTT; clone size: -; J gene: TRBJ2-2; CDR3 length: 15; D gene: -; V gene: TRBV30
CDR3 protein: CASSISPGGAYEQYF; CDR3 DNA: TGTGCCAGTAGTATTAGTCCTGGCGGGGCCTACGAGCAGTACTTC; clone size: -; J gene: TRBJ2-7; CDR3 length: 15; D gene: -; V gene: TRBV19
CDR3 protein: CASSINAASYGYTF; CDR3 DNA: TGTGCCAGTAGTATAAACGCAGCCAGCTATGGCTACACCTTC; clone size: -; J gene: TRBJ1-2; CDR3 length: 14; D gene: -; V gene: TRBV19
CDR3 protein: CAWKGWSGSGEQYF; CDR3 DNA: TGTGCCTGGAAAGGTTGGAGCGGGAGTGGTGAGCAGTACTTC; clone size: -; J gene: TRBJ2-7; CDR3 length: 14; D gene: TRBD2; V gene: TRBV30
CDR3 protein: CANGESYEQYF; CDR3 DNA: TGTGCCAACGGGGAGAGCTACGAGCAGTACTTC; clone size: -; J gene: TRBJ2-7; CDR3 length: 11; D gene: -; V gene: TRBV10-3
CDR3 protein: CASSLNGGAVTDTQYF; CDR3 DNA: TGTGCCAGCAGCCTCAATGGCGGAGCAGTCACAGATACGCAGTATTTT; clone size: -; J gene: TRBJ2-3; CDR3 length: 16; D gene: -; V gene: TRBV7-2